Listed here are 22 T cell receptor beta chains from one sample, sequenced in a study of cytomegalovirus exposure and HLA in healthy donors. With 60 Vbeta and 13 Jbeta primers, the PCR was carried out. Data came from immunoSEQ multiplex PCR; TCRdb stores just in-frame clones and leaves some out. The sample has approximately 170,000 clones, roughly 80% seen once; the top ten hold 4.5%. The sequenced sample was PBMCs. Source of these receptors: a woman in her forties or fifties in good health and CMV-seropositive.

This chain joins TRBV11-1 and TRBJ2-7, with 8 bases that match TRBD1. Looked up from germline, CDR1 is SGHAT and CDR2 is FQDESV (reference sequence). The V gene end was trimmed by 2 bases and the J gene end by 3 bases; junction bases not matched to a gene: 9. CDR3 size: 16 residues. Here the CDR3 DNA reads TGTGCCAGCAGCTTACTCCAGTTTGACAGGGGCTACGAGCAGTACTTC. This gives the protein CASSLLQFDRGYEQYF.

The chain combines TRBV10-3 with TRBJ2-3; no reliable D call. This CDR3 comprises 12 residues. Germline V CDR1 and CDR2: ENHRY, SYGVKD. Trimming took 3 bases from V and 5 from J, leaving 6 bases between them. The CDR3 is CAISDLEDTQYF. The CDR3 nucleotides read TGTGCCATCAGTGACTTAGAAGATACGCAGTATTTT.

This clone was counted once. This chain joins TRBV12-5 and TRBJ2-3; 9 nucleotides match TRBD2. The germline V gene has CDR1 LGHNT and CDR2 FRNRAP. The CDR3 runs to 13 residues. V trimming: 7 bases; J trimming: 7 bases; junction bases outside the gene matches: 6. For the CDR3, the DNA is TGTGCTAGTGCGGCTAGCGGGGCCTATACGCAGTATTTT. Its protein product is CASAASGAYTQYF.

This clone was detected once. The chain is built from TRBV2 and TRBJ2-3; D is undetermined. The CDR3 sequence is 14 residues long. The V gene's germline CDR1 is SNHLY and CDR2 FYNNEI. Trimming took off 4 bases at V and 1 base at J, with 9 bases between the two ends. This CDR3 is CASSANRGTDTQYF. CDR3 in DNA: TGTGCCAGCAGTGCCAACCGAGGCACAGATACGCAGTATTTT.

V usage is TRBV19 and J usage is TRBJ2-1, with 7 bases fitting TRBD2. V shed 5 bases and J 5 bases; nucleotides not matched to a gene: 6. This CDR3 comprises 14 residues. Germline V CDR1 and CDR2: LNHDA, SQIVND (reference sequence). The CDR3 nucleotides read TGTGCCAGTAGTCCCACTCGGGGGGACAATGAGCAGTTCTTC. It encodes CASSPTRGDNEQFF.

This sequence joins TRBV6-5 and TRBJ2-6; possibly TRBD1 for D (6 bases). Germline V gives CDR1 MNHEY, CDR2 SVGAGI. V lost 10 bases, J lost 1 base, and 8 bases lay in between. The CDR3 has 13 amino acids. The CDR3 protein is CATTGSGANVLTF. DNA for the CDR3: TGTGCCACCACAGGGTCTGGGGCCAACGTCCTGACTTTC.

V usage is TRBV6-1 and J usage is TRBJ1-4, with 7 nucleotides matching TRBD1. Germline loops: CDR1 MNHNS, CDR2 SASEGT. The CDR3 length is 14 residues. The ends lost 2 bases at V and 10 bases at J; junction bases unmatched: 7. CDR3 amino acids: CASSELGQEGKLFF. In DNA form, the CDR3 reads TGTGCCAGCAGTGAATTAGGACAGGAGGGAAAACTGTTTTTT.

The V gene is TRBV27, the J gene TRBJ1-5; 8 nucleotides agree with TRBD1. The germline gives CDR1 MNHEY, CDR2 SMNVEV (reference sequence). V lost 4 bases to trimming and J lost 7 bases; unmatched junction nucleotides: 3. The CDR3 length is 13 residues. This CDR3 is CASSWTGFQPQHF. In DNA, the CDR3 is TGTGCCAGCAGTTGGACAGGGTTCCAGCCCCAGCATTTT.

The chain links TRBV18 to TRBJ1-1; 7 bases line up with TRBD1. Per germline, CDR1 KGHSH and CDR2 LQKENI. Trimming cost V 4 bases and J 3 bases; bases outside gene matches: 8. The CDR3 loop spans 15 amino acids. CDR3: CASSLDYDRDTEAFF. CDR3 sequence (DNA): TGTGCCAGCTCACTCGACTATGACAGGGACACTGAAGCTTTCTTT.

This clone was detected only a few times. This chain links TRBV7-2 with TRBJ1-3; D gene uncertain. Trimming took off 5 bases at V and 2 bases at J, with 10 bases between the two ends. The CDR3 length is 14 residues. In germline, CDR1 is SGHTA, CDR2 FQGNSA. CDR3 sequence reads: CASSPTLPGNTIYF. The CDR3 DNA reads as TGTGCCAGCAGCCCTACTCTCCCTGGAAACACCATATATTTT. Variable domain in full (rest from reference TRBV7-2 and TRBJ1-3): GAGVSQSPSNKVTEKGKDVELRCDPISGHTALYWYRQSLGQGLEFLIYFQGNSAPDKSGLPSDRFSAERTGGSVSTLTIQRTQQEDSAVYLCASSPTLPGNTIYFGEGSWLTVV.

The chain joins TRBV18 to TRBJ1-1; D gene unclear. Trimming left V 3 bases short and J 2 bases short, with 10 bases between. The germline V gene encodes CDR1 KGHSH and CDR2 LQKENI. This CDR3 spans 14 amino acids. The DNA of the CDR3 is TGTGCCAGCTCACCCCTAAGATTAAACACTGAAGCTTTCTTT. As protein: CASSPLRLNTEAFF. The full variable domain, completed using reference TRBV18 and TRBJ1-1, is NAGVMQNPRHLVRRRGQEARLRCSPMKGHSHVYWYRQLPEEGLKFMVYLQKENIIDESGMPKERFSAEFPKEGPSILRIQQVVRGDSAAYFCASSPLRLNTEAFFGQGTRLTVV.

DNA for the CDR3: TGCGCCAGCAGCACGGGGGGGCCGCCGTACGAGCAGTACTTC. It codes for CASSTGGPPYEQYF. This chain joins TRBV10-1 and TRBJ2-7; 8 nucleotides match TRBD2. Trimming at V came to 6 bases and at J to 4 bases, leaving 8 bases not matched to a gene. CDR1 WNHNN and CDR2 SYGVQD come from the germline V gene (reference sequence). The CDR3 is 14 amino acids.

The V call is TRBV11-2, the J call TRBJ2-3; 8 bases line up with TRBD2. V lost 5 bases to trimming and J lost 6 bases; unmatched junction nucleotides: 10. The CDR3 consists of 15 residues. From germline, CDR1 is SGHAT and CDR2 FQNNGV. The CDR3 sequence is CASSRVAGRGDTQYF. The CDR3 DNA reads TGTGCCAGCAGCCGGGTAGCGGGGAGGGGGGATACGCAGTATTTT.

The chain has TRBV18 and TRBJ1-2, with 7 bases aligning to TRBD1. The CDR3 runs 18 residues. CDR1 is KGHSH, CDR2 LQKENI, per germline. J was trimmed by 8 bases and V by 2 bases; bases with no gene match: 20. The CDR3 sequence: CASSPSQGPTGLLGGYTF. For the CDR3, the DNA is TGTGCCAGCTCACCATCCCAGGGGCCGACAGGGCTCCTAGGGGGCTACACCTTC.

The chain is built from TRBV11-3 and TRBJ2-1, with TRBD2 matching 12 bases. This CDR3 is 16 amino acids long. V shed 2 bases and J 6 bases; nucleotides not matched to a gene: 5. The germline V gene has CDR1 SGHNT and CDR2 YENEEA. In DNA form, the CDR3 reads TGTGCCAGCAGCTTAACTAGCGGGAGGTCCCTCAATGAGCAGTTCTTC. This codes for CASSLTSGRSLNEQFF.

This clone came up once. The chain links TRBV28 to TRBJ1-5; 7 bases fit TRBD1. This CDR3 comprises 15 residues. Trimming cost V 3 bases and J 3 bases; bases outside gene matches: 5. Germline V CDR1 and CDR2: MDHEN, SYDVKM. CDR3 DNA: TGTGCCAGCAGTTTGACAGGGCACCACAATCAGCCCCAGCATTTT. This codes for CASSLTGHHNQPQHF.

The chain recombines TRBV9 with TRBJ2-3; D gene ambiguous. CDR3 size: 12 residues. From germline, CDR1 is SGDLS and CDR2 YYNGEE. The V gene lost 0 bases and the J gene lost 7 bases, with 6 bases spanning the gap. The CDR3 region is CASSVEPYTQYF. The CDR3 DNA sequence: TGTGCCAGCAGCGTAGAGCCGTATACGCAGTATTTT. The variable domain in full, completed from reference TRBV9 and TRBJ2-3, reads DSGVTQTPKHLITATGQRVTLRCSPRSGDLSVYWYQQSLDQGLQFLIQYYNGEERAKGNILERFSAQQFPDLHSELNLSSLELGDSALYFCASSVEPYTQYFGPGTRLTVL.

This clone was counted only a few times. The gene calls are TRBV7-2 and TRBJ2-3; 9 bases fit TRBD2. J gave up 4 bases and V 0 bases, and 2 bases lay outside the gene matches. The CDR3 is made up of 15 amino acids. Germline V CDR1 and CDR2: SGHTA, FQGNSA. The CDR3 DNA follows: TGTGCCAGCAGCTTAGCCCCTAGCGGGGCAGATACGCAGTATTTT. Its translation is CASSLAPSGADTQYF.

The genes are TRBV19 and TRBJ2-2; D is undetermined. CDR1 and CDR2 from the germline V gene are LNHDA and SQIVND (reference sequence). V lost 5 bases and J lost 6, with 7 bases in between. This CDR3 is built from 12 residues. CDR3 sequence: CASSPNPGELFF. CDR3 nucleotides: TGTGCCAGTAGTCCCAATCCCGGGGAGCTGTTTTTT.

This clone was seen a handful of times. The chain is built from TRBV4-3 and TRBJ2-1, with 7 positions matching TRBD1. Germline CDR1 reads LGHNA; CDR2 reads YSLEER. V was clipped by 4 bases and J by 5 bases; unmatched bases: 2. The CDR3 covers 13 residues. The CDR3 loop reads CASSRDSNNEQFF. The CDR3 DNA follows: TGCGCCAGCAGCCGGGACAGCAACAATGAGCAGTTCTTC.

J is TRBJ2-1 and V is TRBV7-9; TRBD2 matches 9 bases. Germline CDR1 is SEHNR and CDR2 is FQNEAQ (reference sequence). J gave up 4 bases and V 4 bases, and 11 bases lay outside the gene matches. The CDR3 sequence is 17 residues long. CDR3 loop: CASSSSRGRASYNEQFF. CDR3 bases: TGTGCCAGCAGCTCCTCACGCGGGAGGGCCTCGTACAATGAGCAGTTCTTC.

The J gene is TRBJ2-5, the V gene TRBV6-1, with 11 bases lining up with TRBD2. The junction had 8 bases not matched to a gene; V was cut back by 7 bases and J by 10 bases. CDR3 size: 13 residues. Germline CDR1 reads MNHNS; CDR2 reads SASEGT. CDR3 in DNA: TGTGCCAGCACCCCGTCGCTAGCGGGAGGCCAGTACTTC. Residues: CASTPSLAGGQYF.